These 32 T cell receptor beta chains came from one sample sequenced in a study of cytomegalovirus exposure and HLA in healthy donors. Amplification used 60 Vbeta primers and 13 Jbeta primers. This table comes from immunoSEQ multiplex PCR, and its TCRdb copy is limited to in-frame clones, with some not included. Among nearly 110,000 clones listed, over 70% were seen once. Input material: PBMCs. The receptors were gathered from a man aged 30 to 39 in good health and CMV-seronegative.

The chain couples TRBV6-7 to TRBJ1-1; no definite D call. TRBV6-7 is sorted into the ORF group, with uncertain function. This CDR3 region has 16 residues. The V end was cut by 5 bases, the J end by 3 bases, with 19 bases between. In nucleotides, the CDR3 is TGTGCCAGCAGTACCTGGGGAGGGCGGTGGGACACTGAAGCTTTCTTT. Translating it yields CASSTWGGRWDTEAFF.

This clone was found once. The V call is TRBV11-2, the J call TRBJ1-5; TRBD1 matches at 11 bases. Germline lookup yields CDR1 SGHAT and CDR2 FQNNGV. The CDR3 loop spans 18 amino acids. Germline trimming cut 7 bases from V and 4 bases from J; bases unmatched to any gene: 15. The CDR3 loop reads CASKEGGQGELRNQPQHF. CDR3 DNA: TGTGCCAGCAAAGAGGGGGGACAGGGGGAACTGCGGAATCAGCCCCAGCATTTT.

The rearrangement joins TRBV7-9 to TRBJ2-2; TRBD2 matches at 8 bases. V gave up 2 bases and J gave up 10 bases; unmatched junction bases: 3. The CDR3 runs 13 residues. Germline CDR1 and CDR2: SEHNR and FQNEAQ (reference sequence). The CDR3 is CASSLRGGEELFF. For the CDR3, the DNA is TGTGCCAGCAGCTTACGGGGGGGAGAGGAGCTGTTTTTT.

This clone was observed a handful of times. This chain links TRBV7-2 with TRBJ2-7, with D unresolved. V shed 5 bases and J shed 5 bases, with 10 bases lying between them. The CDR3 totals 12 residues. Germline CDR1 and CDR2: SGHTA and FQGNSA. CDR3 sequence (DNA): TGTGCCAGCAGCAGGAGCTTGGACGAGCAGTACTTC. This encodes CASSRSLDEQYF.

This clone was seen a few times. The genes are TRBV4-2 and TRBJ1-1, with D unclear. V was pared by 8 bases and J by 5 bases, with 15 bases between. Germline CDR1 LGHNA, CDR2 YNFKEQ. The CDR3 covers 13 residues. The CDR3 bases are TGTGCCAGCTCCGAGGGTAGAGGGACTGAAGCTTTCTTT. Amino acids: CASSEGRGTEAFF.

The chain carries TRBV6-5 and TRBJ1-2; 9 bases fit TRBD1. Germline loops: CDR1 MNHEY, CDR2 SVGAGI. The CDR3 totals 14 residues. With V trimmed by 5 bases and J by 4 bases, 5 bases remained unmatched. DNA for the CDR3: TGTGCCAGCAGTCCTCGGACAGGGGCCTATGGCTACACCTTC. It encodes CASSPRTGAYGYTF.

Turning to this clone: At one end the junction does not follow the germline gene, possibly because of a read error. This rearrangement joins TRBV2 to TRBJ1-2, with a possible D match to TRBD1 (6 bases). The germline V gene encodes CDR1 SNHLY and CDR2 FYNNEI. CDR3 size: 11 residues. CDR3 in DNA: TGTGCCTGCAGGGCAGGGGACGGCTACACCTTC. Its protein product is CACRAGDGYTF.

This chain links TRBV28 with TRBJ1-5; 9 nucleotides line up with TRBD1. V lost 5 bases to trimming and J lost 0 bases; unmatched junction nucleotides: 8. This CDR3 contains 17 residues. In germline, CDR1 is MDHEN, CDR2 SYDVKM. The CDR3 DNA is TGTGCCAGCAGTCATCCAGGACAGGGGTATAGCAATCAGCCCCAGCATTTT. It codes for CASSHPGQGYSNQPQHF.

The chain joins TRBV29-1 to TRBJ2-7, with D maybe TRBD2 (6 bases). The CDR3 runs 13 residues. Germline V gene sequence: CDR1 SQVTM, CDR2 ANQGSEA. Between the trimmed V and J ends, which lost 6 bases and 0 bases, there was a span of 12 bases. The CDR3 spells CSVAPGDSYEQYF. CDR3 nucleotides: TGCAGCGTGGCCCCGGGGGACTCCTACGAGCAGTACTTC.

The chain uses TRBV9 and TRBJ1-1; TRBD1 matches 8 bases. Trimming cost V 0 bases and J 3 bases; bases outside gene matches: 4. CDR1 is SGDLS, CDR2 YYNGEE, per germline. This CDR3 has 15 amino acids. Written as DNA, the CDR3 is TGTGCCAGCAGCGTAGACGGCAGGGGGCACACTGAAGCTTTCTTT. It codes for CASSVDGRGHTEAFF.

This clone has a single count. The chain carries TRBV29-1 and TRBJ2-1, with D unresolved. The CDR3 runs 10 residues. Per germline, CDR1 SQVTM and CDR2 ANQGSEA. The germline V and J ends were trimmed by 7 bases and 2 bases, with 3 bases remaining between them. CDR3 DNA: TGCAGCGCAGCCTACAATGAGCAGTTCTTC. Residues: CSAAYNEQFF.

This chain connects TRBV15 to TRBJ1-1, with 10 nucleotides matching TRBD1. The CDR3 contains 15 residues. Germline lookup yields CDR1 LNHNV and CDR2 YYDKDF (reference sequence). Trimming at V came to 4 bases and at J to 4 bases, leaving 6 bases not matched to a gene. The CDR3 DNA follows: TGTGCCACCAGCATGACAGGGGGCCGGGGCACTGAAGCTTTCTTT. This sequence encodes CATSMTGGRGTEAFF.

This clone was observed a few times. J is TRBJ1-5 and V is TRBV30, with TRBD1 as a possible D gene (5 bases). CDR1 GTSNPN and CDR2 SVGIG come from the germline V gene (reference sequence). V lost 3 bases, J lost 4 bases, and 16 bases lay in between. The length of the CDR3 is 15 residues. CDR3 sequence (DNA): TGTGCCTGGAGCGGGCGGCAGGGAGGGAATCAGCCCCAGCATTTT. It encodes CAWSGRQGGNQPQHF.

The chain carries TRBV12-5 and TRBJ1-1; D might be TRBD1 (5 bases). The CDR3 contains 13 residues. The V end was cut by 6 bases, the J end by 4 bases, with 12 bases between. Germline assignment: CDR1 LGHNT and CDR2 FRNRAP. The CDR3, as DNA: TGTGCTAGTGGACCGGACATGATCACTGAAGCTTTCTTT. Protein product: CASGPDMITEAFF. The full variable domain, rest sourced from reference TRBV12-5 and TRBJ1-1, is DARVTQTPRHKVTEMGQEVTMRCQPILGHNTVFWYRQTMMQGLELLAYFRNRAPLDDSGMPKDRFSAEMPDATLATLKIQPSEPRDSAVYFCASGPDMITEAFFGQGTRLTVV.

This sequence joins TRBV5-1 and TRBJ2-7; 8 nucleotides match TRBD1. Germline V gene data show CDR1 as SGHRS and CDR2 as YFSETQ. V trimming: 4 bases; J trimming: 5 bases; junction bases outside the gene matches: 8. This CDR3 has 14 residues. CDR3 nucleotide sequence: TGCGCCAGCAGCATCCGGGACAGGAGGGACGAGCAGTACTTC. Protein product: CASSIRDRRDEQYF.

The genes are TRBV9 and TRBJ1-1; 7 bases align to TRBD1. The CDR3 runs 15 residues. V trimming: 3 bases; J trimming: 2 bases; junction bases outside the gene matches: 7. Germline V gives CDR1 SGDLS, CDR2 YYNGEE. CDR3 amino acids: CASSAGQILNTEAFF. CDR3 in DNA: TGTGCCAGCAGCGCGGGACAGATCCTTAACACTGAAGCTTTCTTT.

V gene TRBV9 combines with J gene TRBJ2-1, with no clear D. V dropped 4 bases and J dropped 8 bases, with 16 bases sitting between them. Germline CDR1 is SGDLS and CDR2 is YYNGEE. The CDR3 sequence is 14 residues long. CDR3 region: CASSPPSTFHEQFF. The CDR3 nucleotides are TGTGCCAGCAGCCCCCCCTCGACATTCCATGAGCAGTTCTTC.

This CDR3 is CASSLTGGEETQYF. CDR3 bases: TGTGCCAGCAGCTTGACCGGCGGAGAAGAGACCCAGTACTTC. This chain uses TRBV5-6 with TRBJ2-5; D not certain. This CDR3 comprises 14 residues. Germline lookup yields CDR1 SGHDT and CDR2 YYEEEE. The V end lost 1 base, the J end lost 3 bases, and 10 bases lay between the germline ends.

The chain joins TRBV27 to TRBJ1-5, with D unresolved. Germline V lookup: CDR1 MNHEY, CDR2 SMNVEV (reference sequence). V was trimmed by 6 bases and J by 6 bases, leaving 12 bases between them. This CDR3 has 13 residues. In DNA, the CDR3 is TGTGCCAGCAGCGGAGTGATCGGTCAGCCCCAGCATTTT. Translating it yields CASSGVIGQPQHF.

The chain's CDR3 is CASSQVGEVTEAFF. The DNA for the CDR3 is TGTGCCAGCAGCCAAGTTGGAGAGGTCACTGAAGCTTTCTTT. V is TRBV14 and J is TRBJ1-1, with D unresolved. Between the trimmed V and J ends, which lost 1 base and 4 bases, there was a span of 10 bases. Germline CDR1 reads SGHDN; CDR2 reads FVKESK. CDR3 length equals 14 residues.

This clone was seen only once. The chain is built from TRBV11-3 and TRBJ2-3, with 9 nucleotides matching TRBD2. The trim removed 3 bases at V and 1 base at J, leaving 2 bases unmatched. The V gene's germline CDR1 is SGHNT and CDR2 YENEEA. The CDR3 consists of 15 residues. The CDR3 DNA reads as TGTGCCAGCAGCTTTTTAGCGGGGGGCACAGATACGCAGTATTTT. As protein: CASSFLAGGTDTQYF.

This sequence joins TRBV7-9 and TRBJ2-7, with unresolved D. Germline V lookup: CDR1 SEHNR, CDR2 FQNEAQ (reference sequence). This CDR3 comprises 13 residues. Trimming pared 4 bases from V and 3 bases from J, leaving 10 bases between. The CDR3 region has the DNA TGTGCCAGCAGCTCCTCGATAGACTACGAGCAGTACTTC. Translating it yields CASSSSIDYEQYF.

This chain uses TRBV7-9 with TRBJ1-1; D ambiguous. The CDR3 has 17 amino acids. Trimming took off 2 bases at V and 6 bases at J, with 22 bases between the two ends. Looked up from germline, CDR1 is SEHNR and CDR2 is FQNEAQ (reference sequence). The chain's CDR3 is CASSLQTGGSPDPEAFF. CDR3 nucleotide sequence: TGTGCCAGCAGCTTACAAACCGGTGGGAGCCCGGATCCTGAAGCTTTCTTT.

The table lists this clone with a few counts. This chain joins TRBV10-3 and TRBJ2-1; perhaps TRBD2 as D (7 bases). Germline-derived CDR1 and CDR2 are ENHRY and SYGVKD. The CDR3 covers 17 residues. Trimming removed 0 bases from V and 5 bases from J, with 17 bases in between. The CDR3 DNA is TGTGCCATCAGTGAGTCGGAGCTAGGGGGAGGGGACAATGAGCAGTTCTTC. Residues: CAISESELGGGDNEQFF.

This clone appeared a few times. This rearrangement joins TRBV5-1 to TRBJ1-2; 10 positions agree with TRBD1. Trimming cost V 0 bases and J 8 bases; bases outside gene matches: 10. Germline V gene data show CDR1 as SGHRS and CDR2 as YFSETQ. The CDR3 length is 16 residues. CDR3 in amino acids: CASSLEGQGKTWGYTF. CDR3 nucleotides: TGCGCCAGCAGCTTGGAGGGACAGGGGAAGACCTGGGGCTACACCTTC.

This chain joins TRBV5-1 and TRBJ1-1; the D is unclear. Germline CDR1 SGHRS, CDR2 YFSETQ. The CDR3 runs 13 residues. V was trimmed by 0 bases and J by 6 bases, leaving 9 bases between them. DNA of the CDR3: TGCGCCAGCAGCTTGGCCGCGGGAGCTGAAGCTTTCTTT. Protein: CASSLAAGAEAFF.

This chain uses TRBV6-1 with TRBJ1-2; D is undetermined. Germline loops: CDR1 MNHNS, CDR2 SASEGT. Trimming took 10 bases from V and 1 from J, leaving 16 bases between them. The CDR3 has 14 residues. The CDR3: CATQAGGSNYGYTF. The CDR3 DNA follows: TGTGCCACCCAAGCCGGAGGGAGTAACTATGGCTACACCTTC.

The chain recombines TRBV7-2 with TRBJ1-4; 8 positions match TRBD1. The CDR3 extends over 17 amino acids. Germline assignment: CDR1 SGHTA and CDR2 FQGNSA. The V and J ends lost 1 base and 2 bases, in that order; junction bases with no gene match: 6. CDR3 sequence (DNA): TGTGCCAGCAGCTTAGTCGGGCAGGGGGCTACTAATGAAAAACTGTTTTTT. It yields the protein CASSLVGQGATNEKLFF.

This clone was counted a few times. The chain carries TRBV7-9 and TRBJ1-1; 7 bases match TRBD1. Germline V CDR1 and CDR2: SEHNR, FQNEAQ (reference sequence). The CDR3 spans 13 residues. J gave up 7 bases and V 10 bases, and 12 bases lay outside the gene matches. The CDR3 DNA follows: TGTGCCATAGAGATACAGGGGTGGGGTGAAGCTTTCTTT. Its protein is CAIEIQGWGEAFF.

The chain uses TRBV5-1 and TRBJ2-1; 8 bases fit TRBD2. Germline CDR1 reads SGHRS; CDR2 reads YFSETQ. The CDR3 has 19 amino acids. Losses at the gene ends were 1 base for V and 0 bases for J; bases not matched to a gene: 12. The CDR3 DNA reads TGCGCCAGCAGCTTGAGGAGTAGCGGGGCTAGGAGCTCCTACAATGAGCAGTTCTTC. It translates to CASSLRSSGARSSYNEQFF.

The CDR3: CASSLIGLAERGNTDTQYF. CDR3 bases: TGTGCCAGCAGCTTAATCGGCCTAGCGGAGAGGGGCAACACAGATACGCAGTATTTT. The chain links TRBV7-9 to TRBJ2-3; 7 bases match TRBD2. The CDR3 contains 19 residues. Germline CDR1 and CDR2: SEHNR and FQNEAQ (reference sequence). V was pared by 2 bases and J by 2 bases, with 16 bases of the junction left unmatched.

This chain connects TRBV29-1 to TRBJ2-7; D possibly corresponds to TRBD2 (5 bases). The V gene lost 4 bases and the J gene lost 7 bases, with 14 bases spanning the gap. CDR3 length equals 12 residues. Germline CDR1 is SQVTM and CDR2 is ANQGSEA. Here the CDR3 DNA reads TGCAGCGTTGGTTGGCGGTCGGGAGAGCAGTACTTC. Protein product: CSVGWRSGEQYF.